This note documents a single T cell receptor beta chain sequence. Its antigen specificity is not known. No much larger clone exists at a distance of one base, and base qualities are not known. This sample was taken from a study of T cell responses to AZD1222 COVID-19 vaccine (dated by TCRdb to the early 2020s). Regarding the complete study: AZD1222 recipients given second doses at about 4 weeks or at about 12 weeks were pooled, since spike-specific TCR depth and breadth were not found to differ between the two schedules. TCR sequencing covered more than 230 trial participants: 200 to 220 given two doses of AZD1222 and approximately 26 given two doses of MenACWY control vaccine. Enrollment into the trials was organized by age into subgroups of 18-55, 56-69 and 70-plus years, and those subgroups contained roughly 140, 27 and 60 TCR-sequenced participants, respectively.

Per the publication, the time point label means: baseline before first vaccination. Vaccinee samples were obtained from the UK trials COV001 and COV002, which included a single-blind randomized controlled phase 2/3 trial of AZD1222 (ChAdOx1 nCoV-19) in healthy adults. For TCRbeta chain sequencing, PBMC samples from trial participants were taken at day 0 and at day 28 after the second dose. The CDR3 regions of human TCRbeta chains were subjected to immunosequencing. The published analysis was carried out like this. TCRs in the repertoires were matched against a reference library of SARS-CoV-2-specific TCRs that had been generated with the MIRA antigen-specificity platform. Breadth was defined as the fraction of unique TCRs that were SARS-CoV-2-associated, and depth was defined as the fraction of total T cells that were SARS-CoV-2-associated. Using the MIRA data, every spike-specific TCR was mapped to the spike region that the TCR reacted to and assigned to either a CD4 or a CD8 class. Log10-transformed breadth and depth values were compared by one-way ANOVA with Sidak's multiple comparisons tests. In TCRdb, the immuneACCESS table is reduced to in-frame sequences with V and J assigned. These tables do not hold every clone; where another copy was compared, an unresolved V gene accounts for under half, and the others remain unexplained. V and J calls and clone size are those listed in that table; D and trimming were worked out from the DNA. The sample has about 120,000 clones on record, roughly nine tenths of them singletons. The ten top clones hold more than 2.5% of the sample.

Points the paper makes about the study in general: Nearly half of unique spike-specific TCRs reportedly recognized epitopes outside regions mutated in the B.1.351 and B.1.1.7 variants. Conclusions about previously exposed vaccinees are limited because only six or seven AZD1222 recipients were SARS-CoV-2 seropositive at baseline. Most participants were white British and females outnumbered males, and the authors suggested that clonal diversity may have been underestimated. Because no samples from the day 14 peak response were available, repertoires could be characterized only after the peak T cell response. After two AZD1222 doses, both the breadth and the depth of spike-specific TCRs were significantly higher than at day 0 and than in MenACWY recipients. In the small 56-69-year group, the increase in depth fell short of significance, most likely because of low power. Vaccine-associated CD4 TCRs spanned the whole spike protein, with dominant responses in regions 160-218 and 743-854.

There are 14 amino acids in the CDR3, from cysteine to phenylalanine inclusive. The entry retains the CDR3 DNA only, 42 bases that are in frame from base 1. CDR1 GTSNPN and CDR2 SVGIG are derived from the germline V gene (reference sequence). V loses 2 bases of germline sequence and J loses 6 bases, and the interval between the two ends is 15 bases. The clonotype was recovered from an adult in good health. The sequencing used peripheral blood, collected on day 0 of AZD1222 vaccination. The rearrangement joined TRBV30 to TRBJ2-3; the best D guess is TRBD2, with 5 bases matching. In nucleotides, the sequence is TGTGCCTGGAGTAGCCCCACTAGATTCGATACGCAGTATTTT. Translation gives CAWSSPTRFDTQYF. Outside the CDR3, residues come from the reference TRBV30 and TRBJ2-3 proteins, so the full variable domain is: SQTIHQWPATLVQPVGSPLSLECTVEGTSNPNLYWYRQAAGRGLQLLFYSVGIGQISSEVPQNLSASRPQDRQFILSSKKLLLSDSGFYLCAWSSPTRFDTQYFGPGTRLTVL.